This TCR beta chain was captured by sequencing in a study of shared clonotypes between healthy human individuals. Study information: Aged between 18 and 49, the donors were a couple of women and a few men.

Clones were sequenced by immunoSEQ multiplex PCR, and TCRdb holds only the in-frame ones, with some missing. The table has some 1 million clones, about three quarters seen once. Germline CDR1 is WNHNN and CDR2 is SYGVQD (reference sequence). The J segment lost 5 bases and the V segment lost 5 bases, leaving 7 bases of the junction unmatched. The CDR3 runs 14 residues. Comments on this clone: The same CDR3 arises from other DNA sequences in this sample as well.

The V and J genes are TRBV10-1 and TRBJ2-5, with TRBD2 matching 8 bases. This receptor was obtained from a man aged 18-30 years in good health. Sequencing used memory CD4+ T cells sorted from blood. The subset is: CD45RA-negative fraction. The CDR3 is CASSTSGREETQYF. Written as DNA, the CDR3 is TGCGCCAGCAGTACGAGCGGGAGAGAGGAGACCCAGTACTTC.